This T cell receptor beta chain was profiled in a study of cytomegalovirus exposure and HLA in healthy donors. Study-wide points: Altogether, 160 or so TCR beta chains were recorded as cytomegalovirus-associated.

PCR amplification relied on 60 Vbeta primers (plus 13 Jbeta primers). TCRdb's copy holds only in-frame clones and misses some; the assay was immunoSEQ multiplex PCR. Of about 200,000 clones listed, around 80% are singletons. Germline V lookup: CDR1 LGHNA, CDR2 YNFKEQ. The CDR3 is made up of 16 amino acids. After removal of 0 bases from V and 7 bases from J, the junction contained 11 bases not matched to a gene. Regarding this clone: Its antigen remains unknown.

This chain joins TRBV4-2 and TRBJ2-7; 8 bases match TRBD2. Material: PBMCs. The TCR comes from a woman in her 30s in good health and CMV-seropositive. CDR3 residues: CASSQDTGGALLEQYF. CDR3 sequence (DNA): TGTGCCAGCAGCCAAGATACCGGGGGGGCCTTGCTGGAGCAGTACTTC.